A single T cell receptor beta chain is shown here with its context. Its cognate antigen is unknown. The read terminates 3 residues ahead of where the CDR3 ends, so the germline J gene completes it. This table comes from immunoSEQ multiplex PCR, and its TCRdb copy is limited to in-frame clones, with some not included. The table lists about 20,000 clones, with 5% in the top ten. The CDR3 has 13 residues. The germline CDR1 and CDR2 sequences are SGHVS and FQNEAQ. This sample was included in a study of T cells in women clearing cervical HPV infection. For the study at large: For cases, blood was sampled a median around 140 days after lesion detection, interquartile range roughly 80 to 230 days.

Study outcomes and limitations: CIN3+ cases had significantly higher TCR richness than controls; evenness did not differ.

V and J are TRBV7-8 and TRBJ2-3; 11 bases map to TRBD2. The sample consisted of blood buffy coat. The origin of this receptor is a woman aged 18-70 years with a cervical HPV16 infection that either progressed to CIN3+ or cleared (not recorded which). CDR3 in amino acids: CASRRTSGGPQYF. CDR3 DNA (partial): TGTGCCAGCAGGCGTACTAGCGGGGGCCCG.